This passage covers 13 T cell receptor beta chains from one sample sequenced in a study of OX40 agonist ivuxolimab in advanced cancers. The protocol was immunoSEQ multiplex PCR, while the TCRdb copy is restricted to in-frame clones and leaves out a portion. The sample carries 20,000 or so clones, approximately 78% recorded once. The sample here was CD4+ or CD8+ T cells sorted from blood, taken in a trial of the OX40 agonist ivuxolimab. Source of these receptors: an adult with an advanced solid tumor such as melanoma, head and neck, liver or kidney cancer.

This chain uses TRBV7-9 with TRBJ2-7; TRBD1 matches 8 bases. This CDR3 comprises 15 residues. V shed 1 base and J 2 bases; nucleotides not matched to a gene: 4. Germline assignment: CDR1 SEHNR and CDR2 FQNEAQ (reference sequence). CDR3 nucleotide sequence: TGTGCCAGCAGCTTAGATGGGACAGGCCCCTACGAGCAGTACTTC. It yields the protein CASSLDGTGPYEQYF.

This clone was seen more than once but under ten times. The CDR3 DNA follows: TGTGCCAGCACTACTCCGGAGGGCCAGTACGGCGAGCAGTTCTTC. Translated: CASTTPEGQYGEQFF. The chain links TRBV6-6 to TRBJ2-1; a weak D match, TRBD2 (6 bases). The CDR3 extends over 15 amino acids. Germline lookup yields CDR1 MNHNY and CDR2 SVGAGI (reference sequence). V was pared by 7 bases and J by 10 bases, with 23 bases between.

The chain couples TRBV27 to TRBJ2-7, with D possibly TRBD2 on 6 matching bases. The DNA end lines up better with TRBJ2-5; the J call may be wrong. Germline lookup yields CDR1 MNHEY and CDR2 SMNVEV (reference sequence). This CDR3 has 14 amino acids. Written as DNA, the CDR3 is TGTGCCAGCAGTTTAGGGGAGGACCAAGAGACCCAGTACTTC. Its protein product is CASSLGEDQETQYF.

The chain is built from TRBV19 and TRBJ1-2; the D gene is possibly TRBD1 (5 bases). The CDR3 is 15 amino acids. Germline CDR1 and CDR2: LNHDA and SQIVND (reference sequence). V lost 3 bases to trimming and J lost 3 bases, with 14 bases between them. CDR3 bases: TGTGCCAGTAGTATTCCGGGGGGGGAGCACTATGGCTACACCTTC. It yields the protein CASSIPGGEHYGYTF.

The rearrangement links TRBV27 to TRBJ2-7; tentatively, D is TRBD1 (5 bases). The CDR3 length is 15 residues. The ends were cut back, 2 bases at V and 3 bases at J, with 14 bases in the middle. Germline V gene data show CDR1 as MNHEY and CDR2 as SMNVEV (reference sequence). The CDR3: CASSLGALGIYEQYF. CDR3 in DNA: TGTGCCAGCAGTTTAGGGGCCCTGGGGATCTACGAGCAGTACTTC.

The chain recombines TRBV4-3 with TRBJ2-2; 10 nucleotides align to TRBD1. Per germline, CDR1 LGHNA and CDR2 YSLEER. This CDR3 is built from 17 residues. With V trimmed by 0 bases and J by 5 bases, 6 bases remained unmatched. CDR3 coding DNA: TGCGCCAGCAGCCAAGATTCCCGGACAGGGGGGACCGGGGAGCTGTTTTTT. It is translated as CASSQDSRTGGTGELFF.

The CDR3 is CASRVNWNTEAFF. In DNA form, the CDR3 reads TGTGCCAGCAGGGTCAATTGGAACACTGAAGCTTTCTTT. The chain carries TRBV2 and TRBJ1-1; D is unclear. The CDR3 is 13 residues long. Trimming stripped 6 bases from V and 1 base from J, with 9 bases between. From germline, CDR1 is SNHLY and CDR2 FYNNEI.

The chain couples TRBV7-8 to TRBJ1-1, with D uncertain. This CDR3 spans 14 amino acids. Germline lookup yields CDR1 SGHVS and CDR2 FQNEAQ. V was clipped by 1 base and J by 6 bases, with 12 bases between them. The CDR3 DNA sequence: TGTGCCAGCAGCTTAGTTACCGGAACGTCTGAAGCTTTCTTT. It translates to CASSLVTGTSEAFF.

This clone appeared a single time. The chain carries TRBV27 and TRBJ2-2; D gene ambiguous. The V end was cut by 5 bases, the J end by 7 bases, with 11 bases between. The germline gives CDR1 MNHEY, CDR2 SMNVEV (reference sequence). The CDR3 loop spans 13 amino acids. The CDR3 loop is CASSPSEGGELFF. The CDR3 region has the DNA TGTGCCAGCAGTCCCTCCGAAGGCGGGGAGCTGTTTTTT.

The chain employs TRBV5-1 and TRBJ1-1, with a possible D match to TRBD1 (5 bases). The V gene lost 0 bases and the J gene lost 4 bases, with 19 bases spanning the gap. The CDR3 covers 17 residues. Germline V gives CDR1 SGHRS, CDR2 YFSETQ. The CDR3: CASSLEPQGTRGTEAFF. The DNA for the CDR3 is TGCGCCAGCAGCTTGGAACCCCAGGGTACGAGGGGCACTGAAGCTTTCTTT.

This clone was recorded only once. The rearrangement joins TRBV19 to TRBJ1-2, with D possibly TRBD1 on 5 matching bases. With 3 bases removed from V and 7 bases from J, the gap between germline ends came to 12 bases. The CDR3 has 13 residues. Germline CDR1 is LNHDA and CDR2 is SQIVND (reference sequence). CDR3 protein: CASSIGGYGGYTF. CDR3 in DNA: TGTGCCAGTAGTATCGGGGGGTACGGTGGCTACACCTTC.

This rearrangement joins TRBV27 to TRBJ2-7; 9 bases fit TRBD1. The CDR3 is made up of 18 amino acids. The V gene's germline CDR1 is MNHEY and CDR2 SMNVEV (reference sequence). The ends lost 5 bases at V and 3 bases at J; junction bases unmatched: 17. The CDR3 sequence: CASSPLGGTGPLVYEQYF. In nucleotides, the CDR3 is TGTGCCAGCAGTCCCCTCGGGGGGACAGGGCCCCTTGTCTACGAGCAGTACTTC.

This clone was counted a single time. The chain joins TRBV5-1 to TRBJ2-7; D is tentatively TRBD1 or TRBD2 (6 bases each). Germline V CDR1 and CDR2: SGHRS, YFSETQ. Between the trimmed V and J ends, which lost 0 bases and 5 bases, there was a span of 12 bases. The CDR3 length is 14 residues. In DNA, the CDR3 is TGCGCCAGCAGCTTGGCGTGGGGGGCCCACGAGCAGTACTTC. This sequence encodes CASSLAWGAHEQYF.